Below, 13 T cell receptor beta chains from the same sample are listed, as sequenced in a study of T cell responses to AZD1222 COVID-19 vaccine. Libraries were prepared by immunoSEQ multiplex PCR; TCRdb keeps only in-frame clonotypes and omits some of them. Altogether about 190,000 clones are present, roughly 90% being singletons, with the ten largest covering 0.99%. Sample: peripheral blood, taken on day 0 of AZD1222 vaccination. These receptors all come from an adult in good health.

The rearrangement uses TRBV27 and TRBJ2-7, with a possible D match to TRBD1 (5 bases). The germline V gene encodes CDR1 MNHEY and CDR2 SMNVEV (reference sequence). V was trimmed by 6 bases and J by 7 bases, leaving 16 bases between them. The CDR3 spans 13 residues. Here the CDR3 DNA reads TGTGCCAGCAGGAATCAGGGAAAATGGGAGCAGTACTTC. This sequence encodes CASRNQGKWEQYF.

This rearrangement joins TRBV5-1 to TRBJ1-1; perhaps TRBD1 as D (5 bases). CDR1 and CDR2 from the germline V gene are SGHRS and YFSETQ. The CDR3 spans 14 residues. Trimming removed 7 bases at V and 5 bases at J, with 18 bases between. CDR3 protein: CASRIGHPMTEAFF. In DNA, the CDR3 is TGCGCCAGCCGAATCGGACACCCCATGACTGAAGCTTTCTTT.

The chain combines TRBV19 with TRBJ2-1; tentative D call: TRBD2 (6 bases). Germline V gene data show CDR1 as LNHDA and CDR2 as SQIVND (reference sequence). The CDR3 is 13 amino acids. The V end lost 3 bases, the J end lost 5 bases, and 8 bases lay between the germline ends. The CDR3 is CASSIGTDNEQFF. For the CDR3, the DNA is TGTGCCAGTAGTATTGGGACTGACAATGAGCAGTTCTTC.

The rearrangement joins TRBV9 to TRBJ1-1; D perhaps matches TRBD1 (6 bases). Germline-derived CDR1 and CDR2 are SGDLS and YYNGEE. V was cut by 4 bases and J by 4 bases, with 11 bases left in between. The CDR3 is 13 amino acids. CDR3 protein: CASSNPRGTEAFF. CDR3 nucleotides: TGTGCCAGCAGCAACCCCAGGGGCACTGAAGCTTTCTTT.

The chain joins TRBV3-1 (or the pseudogene TRBV3-2) to TRBJ2-2; 7 bases are shared with TRBD2. Germline lookup yields CDR1 LGHDT and CDR2 YNNKEL (reference sequence). The CDR3 is made up of 19 amino acids. Trimming took 0 bases from V and 1 from J; bases not matched to a gene: 11. The CDR3 DNA is TGTGCCAGCAGCCAAGACCCTCTCCCGCTAGCGGAGAACACCGGGGAGCTGTTTTTT. Amino acids: CASSQDPLPLAENTGELFF.

This clone came up a few times. The chain has TRBV4-1 and TRBJ2-7; perhaps TRBD1 as D (5 bases). The CDR3 is 15 residues long. Trimming took 4 bases from V and 1 from J, leaving 14 bases between them. Germline assignment: CDR1 MGHRA and CDR2 YSYEKL. CDR3 in DNA: TGCGCCAGCAGCCTAAAGCAGGGCCCTTCCTACGAGCAGTACTTC. Its translation is CASSLKQGPSYEQYF.

This chain uses TRBV24-1 with TRBJ2-3, with TRBD2 matching over 8 bases. CDR3 length: 17 residues. Germline CDR1 reads KGHDR; CDR2 reads SFDVKD. V shed 0 bases, J shed 1 base, and the junction held 5 bases outside the gene matches. CDR3 in amino acids: CATSDLRGGVGTDTQYF. The CDR3 bases are TGTGCCACCAGTGATTTGCGGGGGGGTGTAGGCACAGATACGCAGTATTTT.

This chain links TRBV20-1 with TRBJ1-5, with D tentatively TRBD1 (5 bases). The CDR3 is 15 amino acids. The V and J ends lost 3 bases and 0 bases respectively, with 12 bases between them. CDR1 and CDR2 from the germline V gene are DFQATT and SNEGSKA (reference sequence). CDR3 bases: TGCAGTGCTAGTGAGGACACCAATAGCAATCAGCCCCAGCATTTT. Translation gives CSASEDTNSNQPQHF.

CDR3: CASSSFGTETYEQYF. The CDR3 DNA reads TGTGCCAGCAGCTCGTTTGGGACAGAGACCTACGAGCAGTACTTC. The chain carries TRBV7-2 and TRBJ2-7; TRBD1 matches 7 bases. Trimming took 4 bases from V and 2 from J; bases not matched to a gene: 8. Germline lookup yields CDR1 SGHTA and CDR2 FQGNSA. The CDR3 spans 15 residues.

The chain uses TRBV7-2 and TRBJ1-1; the D is unclear. CDR3 size: 14 residues. Trimming removed 1 base from V and 4 bases from J, with 10 bases in between. Germline V gene data show CDR1 as SGHTA and CDR2 as FQGNSA. The CDR3 DNA reads TGTGCCAGCAGCTTAGGGCTACCGCCCACTGAAGCTTTCTTT. It codes for CASSLGLPPTEAFF.

The genes are TRBV7-4 and TRBJ2-1; D is unclear. V lost 2 bases to trimming and J lost 7 bases, with 6 bases between them. In germline, CDR1 is SGHVT, CDR2 SQSDAQ. The CDR3 totals 12 residues. The CDR3 loop is CASSLWSNEQFF. The DNA of the CDR3 is TGTGCCAGCAGCTTATGGTCGAATGAGCAGTTCTTC.

The V and J genes are TRBV6-6 and TRBJ2-5, with D uncertain. Trimming cost V 2 bases and J 4 bases, with 14 bases left between them. The V gene's germline CDR1 is MNHNY and CDR2 SVGAGI (reference sequence). This CDR3 region has 15 residues. The CDR3 loop reads CASSYTTGPLETQYF. The DNA for the CDR3 is TGTGCCAGCAGTTACACCACGGGTCCCCTAGAGACCCAGTACTTC.

The gene calls are TRBV19 and TRBJ2-7; D is perhaps TRBD2 (7 bases). CDR3 length: 12 amino acids. Per the germline V gene, CDR1 is LNHDA and CDR2 is SQIVND (reference sequence). V was pared by 5 bases and J by 6 bases, with 11 bases between. The CDR3 loop is CASSWGGGEQYF. CDR3 DNA sequence: TGTGCCAGTAGTTGGGGAGGGGGCGAGCAGTACTTC.